This T cell receptor (beta chain) was sequenced in a study of blood T cells in healthy people across ages (dated by TCRdb to the mid-2010s). In the study overall: In model experiments, template switching captured about one uniquely barcoded TCR beta cDNA molecule for every two T cells. To track age-related changes in TCR beta repertoire diversity, the study relied on deep sequencing normalized with unique cDNA molecular identifiers. The donors were divided into four age groups: young (average around 17 years), middle-aged (almost 40), aged (about 61) and long-lived (about 90). To avoid experimental bias, donors of different ages were spread randomly across the sequencing lanes. For two donors (one aged 18 to 29 and one aged 80 or older), the study analyzed two additional independent replicas of 1 million unique cDNA reads from the same blood draw.

The method behind the library was 5' RACE. Sequencing instrument: Illumina HiSeq 2500. A second PCR of about 6 to 12 cycles was run with a J-beta primer mix and a sample-barcoded 5' primer. A unique molecular identifier was introduced onto each TCR beta cDNA molecule by a template-switch 5' adaptor carrying 12 random nucleotides. At least 2.5 million CDR3-containing paired-end reads were obtained from each sample. All of the RNA was converted into first-strand cDNA using the Mint cDNA synthesis kit, with a TRBC-specific oligonucleotide serving as the primer. All cDNA was treated with uracil-DNA glycosylase and then went through a first 18-cycle PCR with the universal primers M1SS and BC2_uni_R. As for how the authors treated the data: For normalization, 1 million high-quality reads were randomly selected from each sample, with every read carrying a distinct molecular identifier. Instead of being binned into consensus sequences, reads with shared molecular identifiers were discarded. MiTCR, run with a Q25 quality threshold and the strictest error-elimination algorithm, handled CDR3 identification, clonotype clustering and error correction. A nonparametric unseen species model with Euler transformation was used to estimate lower-bound total TCR beta diversity. TCRdb reprocessed the public reads (quality trimming at Q25 with fastp, clone calling with MiXCR) and kept in-frame beta chains. Identical CDR3 protein sequences are pooled into one entry, listed with their most common genes and DNA. These V and J calls derive from TCRdb rather than the authors' analysis. A total of over 950,000 distinct CDR3 sequences appear in this sample, just over 50% of them only once. The ten biggest clones cover about 22% of the sample.

There are 10 amino acids in the CDR3, from cysteine to phenylalanine inclusive. Of the read, only the CDR3 DNA is kept; its 30 bases are in frame from base 1. CDR1 and CDR2, per the germline V gene (reference sequence), are DFQATT and SNEGSKA. The paper as a whole reports these results and caveats: There was a strong correlation between observed TCR beta diversity and the percentage of naive T cells measured by flow cytometry. Compared with the aged group, more naive CD4+ T cells, fewer expanded clones and increased TCR diversity were shown by the long-lived group, suggesting age selection. Since profiling was done on bulk unsorted PBMCs, naive and antigen-experienced compartments could not be conclusively compared. Observed TCR beta diversity per million T cells fell roughly linearly with age, and a significant reduction was already apparent by age around 44. Because the CMV infection status of the donors was unknown, age-related changes in expanded clonotypes may potentially have been confounded. Estimates of total diversity based on one million sequenced T cells were regarded as lower bounds and as underestimates.

The donors were 40 or so Caucasian individuals from Russia, aged roughly 6 to 100 years, who were systemically healthy. Each donor gave approximately 10 milliliters of peripheral blood, collected into EDTA-treated Vacutainer tubes. Ficoll-Paque density-gradient centrifugation was used to isolate PBMCs, with at least 6.5 million obtained per sample. Trizol reagent was used to extract total RNA from PBMCs, with at least 6 micrograms per sample. The percentages of naive CD45RAhigh/CD27high T cells were determined by flow cytometry on a PBMC aliquot from every donor. Turning to this clonotype: Its target antigen remains unknown. The junction shows a germline mismatch at one end, possibly a read error.

The chain was built from TRBV20-1 and TRBJ2-7, with the identity of the D gene unclear. Sequences were obtained from blood. This TCR came from a woman in her fifties or sixties in good health. The DNA sequence is given as TGCAGTGCTAGGGATGAGACCCAGTACTTT. Its amino acids are CSARDETQYF.